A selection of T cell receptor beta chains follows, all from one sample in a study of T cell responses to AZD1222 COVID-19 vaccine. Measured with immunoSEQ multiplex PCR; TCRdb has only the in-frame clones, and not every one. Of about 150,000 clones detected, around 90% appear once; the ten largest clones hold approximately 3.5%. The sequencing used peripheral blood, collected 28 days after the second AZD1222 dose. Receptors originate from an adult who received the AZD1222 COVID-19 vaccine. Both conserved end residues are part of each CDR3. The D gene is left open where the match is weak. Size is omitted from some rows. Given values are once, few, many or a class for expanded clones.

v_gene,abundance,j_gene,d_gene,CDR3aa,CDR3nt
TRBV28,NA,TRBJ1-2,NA,CASSLPGRYGYTF,TGTGCCAGCAGTTTACCAGGCCGCTATGGCTACACCTTC
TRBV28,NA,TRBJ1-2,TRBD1,CASSLATGNNYGYTF,TGTGCCAGCAGTTTGGCGACAGGGAATAACTATGGCTACACCTTC
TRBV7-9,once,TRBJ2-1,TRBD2,CASGLGGINEQFF,TGTGCCAGCGGCTTGGGGGGGATCAATGAGCAGTTCTTC
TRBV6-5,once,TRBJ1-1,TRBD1,CASRPRGQGEAFF,TGTGCCAGCAGGCCCCGCGGACAGGGAGAAGCTTTCTTT
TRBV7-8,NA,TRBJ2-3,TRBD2,CASSFRGRSTDTQYF,TGTGCCAGCAGCTTTCGCGGGAGGAGCACAGATACGCAGTATTTT
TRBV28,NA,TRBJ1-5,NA,CASSLRPPFQPQHF,TGTGCCAGCAGTTTGCGGCCACCTTTTCAGCCCCAGCATTTT
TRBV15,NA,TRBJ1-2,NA,CATSRPTEGGYNYGYTF,TGTGCCACCAGCAGGCCAACCGAGGGGGGGTATAACTATGGCTACACCTTC
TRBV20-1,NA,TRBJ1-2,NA,CSASPGRTNYGYTF,TGCAGTGCTAGTCCGGGACGGACTAACTATGGCTACACCTTC
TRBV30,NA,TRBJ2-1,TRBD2,CAWSVWTSGSGNEQFF,TGTGCCTGGAGTGTATGGACTAGCGGGAGTGGCAATGAGCAGTTCTTC
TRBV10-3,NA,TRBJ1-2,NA,CAIRDGGAGYGYTF,TGTGCCATCAGAGATGGTGGGGCGGGATATGGCTACACCTTC
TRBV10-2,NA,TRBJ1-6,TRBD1,CASRETGQGGSSPLHF,TGCGCCAGCAGAGAAACCGGACAGGGAGGGAGTTCACCCCTCCACTTT
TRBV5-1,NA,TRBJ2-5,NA,CASSLGDQETQYF,TGCGCCAGCAGCTTGGGCGACCAAGAGACCCAGTACTTC
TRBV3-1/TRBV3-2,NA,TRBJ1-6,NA,CASSQDRGSYNSPLHF,TGTGCCAGCAGCCAAGACAGGGGCTCCTATAATTCACCCCTCCACTTT
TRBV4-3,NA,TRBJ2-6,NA,CASSQEESGANVLTF,TGCGCCAGCAGCCAAGAGGAATCCGGGGCCAACGTCCTGACTTTC
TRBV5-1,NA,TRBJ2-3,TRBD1,CASRHRDRGPDTQYF,TGCGCCAGCAGGCACCGGGACAGGGGTCCCGATACGCAGTATTTT
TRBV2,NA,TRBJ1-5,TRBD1,CASSGLKTGGNQPQHF,TGTGCCAGCAGTGGCCTTAAAACAGGGGGGAATCAGCCCCAGCATTTT
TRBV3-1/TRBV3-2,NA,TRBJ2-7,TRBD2,CASSQGLAGPSYEQYF,TGTGCCAGCAGCCAAGGACTAGCGGGGCCCTCCTACGAGCAGTACTTC
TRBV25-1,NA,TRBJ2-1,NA,CASSGWAPYNEQFF,TGTGCCAGCAGTGGTTGGGCCCCGTACAATGAGCAGTTCTTC
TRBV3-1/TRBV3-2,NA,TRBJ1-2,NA,CASSPVGASYGYTF,TGTGCCAGCAGCCCGGTGGGGGCTTCCTATGGCTACACCTTC
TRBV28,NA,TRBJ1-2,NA,CASSLFSPRTEYGYTF,TGTGCCAGCAGTTTATTCTCCCCTCGGACAGAGTATGGCTACACCTTC
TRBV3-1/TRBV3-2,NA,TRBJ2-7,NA,CASSQGTDKLYTYEQYF,TGTGCCAGCAGCCAAGGGACCGATAAACTTTACACCTACGAGCAGTACTTC
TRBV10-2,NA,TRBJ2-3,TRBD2,CASREGTDTQYF,TGCGCCAGCCGGGAGGGCACAGATACGCAGTATTTT
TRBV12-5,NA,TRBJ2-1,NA,CASGLVPGENEQFF,TGTGCTAGTGGTTTGGTACCTGGGGAGAATGAGCAGTTCTTC
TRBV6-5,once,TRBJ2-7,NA,CASSYSRYGSSYEQYF,TGTGCCAGCAGTTACTCGAGGTATGGGAGCTCCTACGAGCAGTACTTC
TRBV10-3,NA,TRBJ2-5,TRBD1,CAISRTGSETQYF,TGTGCCATCAGCAGGACAGGGTCCGAGACCCAGTACTTC
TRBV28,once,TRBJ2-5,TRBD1,CASSRGQAQGTQYF,TGTGCCAGCAGTCGTGGACAGGCCCAGGGGACCCAGTACTTC
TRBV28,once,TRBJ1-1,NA,CASSLDSGGNSEAFF,TGTGCCAGCAGTTTAGATAGTGGGGGAAATTCTGAAGCTTTCTTT
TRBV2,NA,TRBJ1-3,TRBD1,CASSGTGGAGNTIYF,TGTGCCAGCAGCGGGACAGGGGGCGCCGGAAACACCATATATTTT
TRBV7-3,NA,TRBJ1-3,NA,CASSAGTSGNTIYF,TGTGCCAGCAGCGCCGGGACCTCTGGAAACACCATATATTTT
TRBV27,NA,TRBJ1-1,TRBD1,CASSFHRGPPTEAFF,TGTGCCAGCAGTTTCCACAGGGGGCCCCCCACTGAAGCTTTCTTT
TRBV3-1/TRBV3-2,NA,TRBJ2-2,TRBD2,CASSHPGLAGANTGELFF,TGTGCCAGCAGCCATCCGGGACTAGCGGGAGCGAACACCGGGGAGCTGTTTTTT
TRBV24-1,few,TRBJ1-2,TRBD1,CATSLGQGRVDGYTF,TGTGCCACCAGTCTCGGACAGGGTCGGGTCGATGGCTACACCTTC
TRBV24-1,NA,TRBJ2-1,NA,CATSDWRTNEQFF,TGTGCCACCAGTGACTGGCGGACCAATGAGCAGTTCTTC
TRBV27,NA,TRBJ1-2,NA,CASSSFLRNRKGGYGYTF,TGTGCCAGCAGTAGCTTTCTGAGGAACAGGAAAGGTGGCTATGGCTACACCTTC
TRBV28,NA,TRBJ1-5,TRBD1,CASRYATGVDQPQHF,TGTGCCAGCAGATATGCTACAGGGGTTGATCAGCCCCAGCATTTT
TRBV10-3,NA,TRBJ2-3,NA,CAIRPTGGPPFF,TGTGCCATCAGGCCCACCGGGGGACCCCCCTTTTTT
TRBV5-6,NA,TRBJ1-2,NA,CASRGTLSPNYGYTF,TGTGCCAGTAGAGGGACTCTATCGCCTAACTATGGCTACACCTTC
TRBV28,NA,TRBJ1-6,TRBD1,CASSLWTGGTNSPLHF,TGTGCCAGCAGTTTATGGACAGGGGGTACTAATTCACCCCTCCACTTT
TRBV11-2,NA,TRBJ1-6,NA,CASSSRGNSPLHF,TGTGCCAGCAGCTCTAGGGGTAATTCACCCCTCCACTTT
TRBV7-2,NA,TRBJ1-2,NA,CASSLVGRNGYTF,TGTGCCAGCAGCTTAGTGGGAAGGAACGGCTACACCTTC